Below, one TCR beta chain is given with its context. The method was immunoSEQ multiplex PCR; TCRdb's version includes in-frame clones alone and lacks a portion of them. The sample carries approximately 51,000 clones, 70% to 90% recorded once. The CDR3 has 16 amino acids. V lost 0 bases and J lost 0, with 12 bases in between. CDR1 is MNHNY, CDR2 SVGAGI, per germline (reference sequence). This sample is part of a study of blood T cell repertoires in COVID-19. The chain links TRBV6-6 to TRBJ2-7, with D possibly matching TRBD2 (6 bases). The sequence came from a human donor in a cohort sampled during active COVID-19. Input material: peripheral blood. CDR3 DNA sequence: TGTGCCAGCAGTTACTCGGGGGACTTAGGCTCCTACGAGCAGTACTTC. Residues: CASSYSGDLGSYEQYF.